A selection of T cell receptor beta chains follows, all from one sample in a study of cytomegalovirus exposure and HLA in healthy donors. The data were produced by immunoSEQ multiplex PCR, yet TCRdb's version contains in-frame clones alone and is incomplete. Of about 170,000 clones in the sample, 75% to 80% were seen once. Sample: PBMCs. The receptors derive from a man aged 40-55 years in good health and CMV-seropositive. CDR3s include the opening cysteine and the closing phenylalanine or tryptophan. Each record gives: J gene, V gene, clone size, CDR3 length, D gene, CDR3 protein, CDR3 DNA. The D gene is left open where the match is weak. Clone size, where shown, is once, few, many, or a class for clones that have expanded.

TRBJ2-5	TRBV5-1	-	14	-	CASSLDRAQETQYF	TGCGCCAGCAGCTTGGACAGGGCCCAAGAGACCCAGTACTTC
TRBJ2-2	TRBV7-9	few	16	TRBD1	CASSAPGQGNTGELFF	TGTGCCAGCAGCGCTCCGGGACAGGGGAACACCGGGGAGCTGTTTTTT
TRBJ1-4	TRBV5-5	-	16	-	CASSSGTVATNEKLFF	TGTGCCAGCAGCTCCGGGACTGTTGCAACTAATGAAAAACTGTTTTTT
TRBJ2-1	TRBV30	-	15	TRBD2	CAWSPGGGRSGEQFF	TGTGCCTGGAGCCCCGGGGGCGGGAGGTCCGGTGAGCAGTTCTTC
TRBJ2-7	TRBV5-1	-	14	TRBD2	CASSRAGSSYEQYF	TGCGCCAGCAGCCGAGCGGGAAGCTCCTACGAGCAGTACTTC
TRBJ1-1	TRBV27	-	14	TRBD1	CASSLLGQGASAFF	TGTGCCAGCAGTTTGTTGGGACAGGGGGCTTCAGCTTTCTTT
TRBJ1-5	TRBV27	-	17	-	CASNPGGARAGNQPQHF	TGTGCCAGCAACCCGGGGGGGGCTCGGGCAGGGAATCAGCCCCAGCATTTT
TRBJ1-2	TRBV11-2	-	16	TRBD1	CASSLGTGGFRRGYTF	TGTGCCAGCAGCTTGGGGACAGGGGGCTTTCGCCGCGGCTACACCTTC
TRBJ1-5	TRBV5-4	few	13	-	CASSLAPDQPQHF	TGTGCCAGCAGCTTGGCTCCCGATCAGCCCCAGCATTTT
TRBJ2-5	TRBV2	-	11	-	CASTEAETQYF	TGTGCCAGCACCGAGGCAGAGACCCAGTACTTC
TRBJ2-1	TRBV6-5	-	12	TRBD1	CASSHRGNEQFF	TGTGCCAGCAGCCACAGGGGTAATGAGCAGTTCTTC